This T cell receptor (beta chain) originates from a study of T cell responses to AZD1222 COVID-19 vaccine. Study-level background: Pooling was applied to second doses at about 4 or about 12 weeks.

As regards this clone: Its specificity is unknown.

The CDR3 totals 15 residues. CDR1 is WNHNN, CDR2 SYGVQD, per germline (reference sequence). The V segment lost 2 bases and the J segment 7 bases; nucleotides outside the gene matches: 8. General study points: Unmutated variant regions reportedly attract nearly half of all spike-specific TCRs.

Libraries were prepared by immunoSEQ multiplex PCR; TCRdb keeps only in-frame clonotypes and omits some of them. The data show fewer than 200,000 clones, approximately 90% seen once. The sample in question was peripheral blood, obtained on day 0 of AZD1222 vaccination. V is TRBV10-1 and J is TRBJ1-2, with 9 bases fitting TRBD1. The TCR originated in an adult in good health. The CDR3 loop is CASSENRGRVGGYTF. Written as DNA, the CDR3 is TGCGCCAGCAGTGAGAACAGGGGGCGTGTTGGTGGCTACACCTTC.